The entry below describes one T cell receptor beta chain. The method was immunoSEQ multiplex PCR; TCRdb's version includes in-frame clones alone and lacks a portion of them. The sample records around 100,000 clones, more than 80% being singletons. Trimming pared 5 bases from V and 7 bases from J, leaving 14 bases between. This CDR3 is 13 amino acids long. Germline V gives CDR1 LNHDA, CDR2 SQIVND (reference sequence). These data belong to a study of blood T cell repertoires in COVID-19. The sequenced sample was peripheral blood. The genes are TRBV19 and TRBJ1-2, with a weak D call TRBD1 (5 bases). The TCR sequence derives from a woman in her 50s with acute or convalescent COVID-19. The CDR3 DNA is TGTGCCAGTAGTTCCCAGGGATTAGGTGGCTACACCTTC. This encodes CASSSQGLGGYTF.